A selection of T cell receptor beta chains follows, all from one sample in a study of T cell changes during pregnancy in multiple sclerosis. The table came from immunoSEQ multiplex PCR; TCRdb's copy has only in-frame clones and leaves some out. The sample includes approximately 100,000 clones, around nine tenths of them seen just once. Sequences were derived from peripheral blood, sampled in the second trimester of pregnancy. Receptors were obtained from a female donor with multiple sclerosis, enrolled in a pregnancy study. The CDR3 runs from the conserved cysteine through the conserved F or W. The order of the fields is J gene, D gene, V gene, CDR3 DNA, CDR3 protein. D genes are given only for firm matches.

TRBJ2-7	.	TRBV27	TGTGCCAGCAGTTTATTTGGCCAGTTAGGCCTTAAGACTGAGCAGTACTTC	CASSLFGQLGLKTEQYF
TRBJ1-2	.	TRBV19	TGTGCCAGTAGTATCCCCCCAGTCGTCAACTATGGCTACACCTTC	CASSIPPVVNYGYTF
TRBJ1-4	.	TRBV7-9	TGTGCCAGCAGCGGTCCGGGATCCCATAATGAAAAACTGTTTTTT	CASSGPGSHNEKLFF
TRBJ2-7	TRBD1	TRBV5-4	TGTGCCAGCAGCTTGCCCGGGGGGACAGGGTCCTCCTACGAGCAGTACTTC	CASSLPGGTGSSYEQYF
TRBJ1-3	TRBD1	TRBV6-5	TGTGCCAGCAGTTACAGGACAGGGACTGGAAACACCATATATTTT	CASSYRTGTGNTIYF
TRBJ2-5	TRBD1	TRBV5-1	TGCGCCAGCAGCGGGGGACAGAGCCAAGAGACCCAGTACTTC	CASSGGQSQETQYF
TRBJ1-2	.	TRBV30	TGTGCCTGGAGGGACTCCGTTTCGGTTGGCTACACCTTC	CAWRDSVSVGYTF
TRBJ1-2	TRBD1	TRBV30	TGTGCCTGGAGGGGACAGGGGAGCTTCGGTGGCTACACCTTC	CAWRGQGSFGGYTF
TRBJ2-2	.	TRBV6-1	TGTGCCAGCAGTGAAGATGGGGAGGACACCGGGGAGCTGTTTTTT	CASSEDGEDTGELFF
TRBJ1-2	TRBD1	TRBV25-1	TGTGCCAGCAGTGACCCGGGACAGGGGGCAGGGGGCTACACCTTC	CASSDPGQGAGGYTF
TRBJ2-2	TRBD2	TRBV30	TGTGCCTGGAGGGGACTAGCGGGCACCGGGGAGCTGTTTTTT	CAWRGLAGTGELFF
TRBJ2-5	TRBD2	TRBV16	TGTGCCAGCAGCCAATCGGGAGGGACTTATGGGCAAGAGACCCAGTACTTC	CASSQSGGTYGQETQYF